Following are 2 T cell receptor beta chains from one sample sequenced in a study of cytomegalovirus exposure and HLA in healthy donors. Researchers ran the PCR with 60 Vbeta and 13 Jbeta primers. Repertoires were generated with immunoSEQ multiplex PCR, while TCRdb's copy carries only in-frame clones and drops some. This sample yields some 110,000 clones, of which around two thirds are seen a single time; about 8.3% belongs to the top ten. Sequenced sample: PBMCs. These receptors originate from a woman aged 40 to 50 in good health and CMV-seropositive.

The chain is built from TRBV7-9 and TRBJ2-5, with D perhaps matching TRBD1 (6 bases). Germline values: CDR1 SEHNR, CDR2 FQNEAQ (reference sequence). Trimming took off 4 bases at V and 7 bases at J, with 13 bases between the two ends. This CDR3 contains 13 residues. The CDR3, as DNA: TGTGCCAGCAGCTCAGTGGGGGCGGGGACCCAGTACTTC. The encoded protein is CASSSVGAGTQYF. Using reference TRBV7-9 and TRBJ2-5 for the parts outside the CDR3, the full variable domain is DTGVSQNPRHKITKRGQNVTFRCDPISEHNRLYWYRQTLGQGPEFLTYFQNEAQLEKSRLLSDRFSAERPKGSFSTLEIQRTEQGDSAMYLCASSSVGAGTQYFGPGTRLLVL.

This clone has just one count. The chain joins TRBV27 to TRBJ2-1, with 12 bases aligning to TRBD2. The germline V gene encodes CDR1 MNHEY and CDR2 SMNVEV (reference sequence). The CDR3 is 14 amino acids. V was pared by 2 bases and J by 8 bases, with 1 base of the junction left unmatched. CDR3 loop: CASSLLAGGDEQFF. CDR3 sequence (DNA): TGTGCCAGCAGTTTACTAGCGGGGGGGGATGAGCAGTTCTTC.